This TCR beta chain was recorded in a study of blood T cell repertoires in COVID-19. The method was immunoSEQ multiplex PCR; TCRdb's version includes in-frame clones alone and lacks a portion of them. The sample shows 120,000 to 150,000 clones, around 80% of them seen only once. J was trimmed by 3 bases and V by 2 bases; bases with no gene match: 0. The CDR3 runs 14 residues. Germline V gene lookup returns CDR1 SGDLS and CDR2 YYNGEE. The TCR originated in a woman between 18 and 29 years old who had been exposed to COVID-19. The material sequenced was PBMCs or T cells enriched from blood (not recorded which). The chain uses TRBV9 and TRBJ2-2; 8 bases map to TRBD1. Written as DNA, the CDR3 is TGTGCCAGCAGCGTGACAGGGGACACCGGGGAGCTGTTTTTT. This translates into CASSVTGDTGELFF.